This TCR beta chain was identified during a study of Ad26.COV2.S vaccination and SARS-CoV-2 variants (dated by TCRdb to the early 2020s). Regarding the research as a whole: Donors in the vaccine arm were drawn from COV1001, a multicentre, randomized, double-blind, placebo-controlled phase I-IIa trial testing Ad26.COV2.S in healthy adults. Ad26.COV2.S was given intramuscularly at 5x10^10 or 1x10^11 viral particles, as a single shot or as two shots 56 days apart. The specificity and breadth of SARS-CoV-2-reactive T cell receptors after Ad26.COV2.S vaccination were assessed by TCRbeta repertoire sequencing. The TCR-sequenced set comprised around 30 samples: approximately 19 Ad26.COV2.S vaccine recipients, 5 placebo recipients and 8 SARS-CoV-2 convalescent individuals. Trial participants were randomized into five groups of five: low-dose or high-dose Ad26.COV2.S given once or twice, or placebo on both occasions. Investigators remained blinded to trial group allocation during experiments and outcome assessment.

This clone was seen a few times. Its specific antigen is unknown. One base away there is no much larger clone; base qualities are not given. TCRbeta CDR3 regions were sequenced with the immunoSEQ Assay. After extraction, genomic DNA underwent amplification by bias-controlled multiplex PCR, followed by high-throughput sequencing. Processing in the source paper ran as follows. To quantify the absolute abundance of every unique TCRbeta CDR3 region, sequences were collapsed and filtered. Usable DNA was measured by amplifying reference genes present in all nucleated cells, and TCRbeta template counts were normalized to that usable DNA to estimate T cell fraction. Repertoire TCRs were annotated as SARS-CoV-2-specific by exact matching of V gene, CDR3 amino acid sequence and J gene to a known reactive TCR set. The reference SARS-CoV-2 TCR set came from MIRA and was filtered for enrichment in COVID-19-positive ImmuneCODE repertoires, removing public or cross-reactive TCRs. Using the MIRA antigens, annotated TCRs were further analysed by specific ORF or by position within an ORF. Breadth was defined as the number of annotated unique rearrangements divided by the total number of unique productive rearrangements, and depth was defined as the summed frequency of the annotated unique rearrangements. Group comparisons of TCR breadth used two-sided Wilcoxon rank-sum tests. TCRdb limited this immuneACCESS table to in-frame rearrangements with V and J called. A share of clones is missing; checked studies link under half to unresolved V genes, and the rest is unexplained. Clone size and the V and J calls come from that table; the DNA yielded D and trimming. This sample gives about 330,000 clones in total; 85% to 90% of them show up just once. The ten largest clonotypes hold around 5.5% of the sample.

At the junction V is shortened by 8 bases and J by 0 bases; bases outside the gene matches: 17. Its CDR3 holds 19 amino acids, cysteine through phenylalanine. CDR3 DNA only is kept here, 57 bases in frame from base 1. The germline V gene (reference sequence) provides CDR1 SEHNR and CDR2 FQNEAQ. Broad study findings and their caveats: The study was not powered for comparison of responses between vaccine doses or regimens. According to the authors, total T cell responses may have been underestimated by the TCR breadth and depth analyses. Vaccine and placebo recipients had similar non-spike TCR breadth, a finding consistent with the vaccine containing only spike. Higher spike-specific TCR breadth was observed in Ad26.COV2.S recipients than in placebo recipients (P = 0.0014). After vaccination, spike-specific CD8+ and CD4+ T cell responses were reported to show substantial breadth.

Interpreted using the paper, the treatment or condition label stands for: some 20 received Ad26.COV2.S at low or high dose, single or two shots; several received placebo; per-sample allocation not given. Repertoires of vaccine and placebo recipients were sequenced from samples collected on day 63 after the first injection. Between 29 July and 7 August 2020, Cohort 1b enrolled about two dozen adults aged 18-55 years at one site in Boston, USA. Ad26.COV2.S was a replication-incompetent adenovirus type 26 vector that expressed a prefusion-stabilized SARS-CoV-2 spike protein derived from the original Wuhan strain.

The receptor was isolated from a person aged 18-65 years who received the Ad26.COV2.S COVID-19 vaccine or a placebo. Sequenced material: peripheral blood, taken in a trial of Ad26.COV2.S vaccine versus placebo. The chain employs TRBV7-9 and TRBJ1-3; 9 middle bases align to TRBD1. CDR3 sequence: CASPGVIRDRDSSGNTIYF. The DNA sequence is given as TGTGCCAGCCCTGGGGTAATACGGGACAGGGACTCCTCTGGAAACACCATATATTTT.